The present TCR beta chain was sequenced within a study of cytomegalovirus exposure and HLA in healthy donors. Study-wide background: The Caucasian-associated ancestry cluster contained about 80% of the approximately 430 genotyped donors. Whole-study results and caveats: Most TCR beta V segments were productive about 90% or about 30% of the time in an earlier analysis.

It was with 60 Vbeta and 13 Jbeta primers that the PCR ran. Some clones are missing from TCRdb's copy, which holds only in-frame ones; the method was immunoSEQ multiplex PCR. The sample yields roughly 100,000 clones, roughly 69% seen once. In the case of this clone: Its antigen is as yet unknown.

Trimming took off 4 bases at V and 5 bases at J, with 18 bases between the two ends. The CDR3 is 15 amino acids. Per germline, CDR1 SGHRS and CDR2 YFSETQ. This clonotype was obtained from a man younger than 40 in good health and CMV-seropositive. The rearrangement joins TRBV5-1 to TRBJ2-5; weak D call: TRBD2 (5 bases). The sequenced sample was PBMCs. The CDR3 nucleotides read TGCGCCAGCAGCGATACTCGAAAGGGAGAGGAGACCCAGTACTTC. Protein product: CASSDTRKGEETQYF.